This T cell receptor beta chain was identified in a study of CD8+ T cells in alopecia areata. Peripheral blood, together with lesional scalp punch biopsies, was collected from alopecia areata patients. Per the germline V gene, CDR1 is SGHTA and CDR2 is FQGTGA. The CDR3 length is 15 residues. With V trimmed by 5 bases and J by 6 bases, 8 bases remained unmatched. Sequencing used cDNA as its template, made by extracting RNA and reverse transcribing it. Generated by immunoSEQ multiplex PCR, the TCRdb table keeps only in-frame clones and is missing some. In the table there are 55,000 to 75,000 clones, 45% to 55% of which are singletons.

The clonotype comes from a human donor with alopecia areata. Source: CD8+ T cells sorted from blood, taken at week 0. This rearrangement joins TRBV7-3 to TRBJ2-2; 8 bases are shared with TRBD2. The CDR3 sequence: CASSPWTSFSGELFF. CDR3 DNA: TGTGCCAGCAGCCCTTGGACTAGCTTTTCCGGGGAGCTGTTTTTT.